One sample yielded the 12 T cell receptor beta chains listed below, sequenced in a study of radiotherapy plus CTLA-4 blockade in lung cancer. The repertoire was sequenced with immunoSEQ multiplex PCR; TCRdb's copy has only in-frame clones and lacks some. The sample lists approximately 80,000 clones; roughly 80% were seen once. The specimen comprised peripheral blood, sampled from a patient treated with radiotherapy plus ipilimumab. The source of these receptors is a human donor with non-small cell lung cancer who had stable disease on radiotherapy plus ipilimumab.

CDR3 sequence reads: CASSQDLGQTNTQYF. As DNA, the CDR3 is TGTGCCAGCAGCCAGGACTTGGGACAGACTAATACGCAGTATTTT. This chain uses TRBV4-2 with TRBJ2-3, with 7 nucleotides matching TRBD1. Germline V gene sequence: CDR1 LGHNA, CDR2 YNFKEQ. Trimming at V came to 3 bases and at J to 7 bases, leaving 10 bases not matched to a gene. The CDR3 has 15 amino acids.

This clone occurred a few times. One junction end does not reproduce the germline sequence, and a read error may be involved. The chain uses TRBV7-7 and TRBJ1-5; D is unclear. Germline loops: CDR1 SSHAT, CDR2 FNYEAQ (reference sequence). The CDR3 is 13 amino acids. CDR3 loop: CASSLAVDQPQHF. The CDR3 DNA sequence: TGTGCTAGCAGCTTAGCCGTCGATCAGCCCCAGCATTTT.

The chain couples TRBV9 to TRBJ2-2, with TRBD1 matching 9 bases. The junction had 3 bases not matched to a gene; V was cut back by 1 base and J by 5 bases. From germline, CDR1 is SGDLS and CDR2 YYNGEE. The CDR3 covers 15 residues. This CDR3 reads CASSVTGGETGELFF. The CDR3 DNA reads TGTGCCAGCAGCGTAACAGGGGGCGAGACCGGGGAGCTGTTTTTT.

The chain employs TRBV27 and TRBJ1-2, with D possibly matching TRBD1 (5 bases). The V end was cut by 8 bases, the J end by 2 bases, with 21 bases between. CDR1 is MNHEY, CDR2 SMNVEV, per germline (reference sequence). The CDR3 loop spans 16 amino acids. The CDR3 DNA follows: TGTGCCAGCCGGGACCCTCTACAGGACCCAAACTATGGCTACACCTTC. This encodes CASRDPLQDPNYGYTF.

This clone was recorded a few times. This sequence joins TRBV30 and TRBJ1-1; D might be TRBD1 (6 bases). The CDR3 covers 14 residues. The germline V gene encodes CDR1 GTSNPN and CDR2 SVGIG (reference sequence). V shed 4 bases and J shed 5 bases, with 17 bases lying between them. CDR3 DNA sequence: TGTGCCTGGAAGGATTGGGGGGCAAGAACTGAAGCTTTCTTT. Residues: CAWKDWGARTEAFF.

V and J are TRBV23-1 and TRBJ2-7, with 8 bases lining up with TRBD2. TRBV23-1 is labeled an ORF, and its function is uncertain. The length of the CDR3 is 16 residues. With V trimmed by 3 bases and J by 0 bases, 7 bases remained unmatched. The chain's CDR3 is CASSHSTGTSSYEQYF. The CDR3 DNA is TGCGCCAGCAGTCACTCTACCGGGACTAGCTCCTACGAGCAGTACTTC.

V and J are TRBV6-5 and TRBJ1-2; D is uncertain. CDR3 length: 12 residues. The ends were cut back, 7 bases at V and 8 bases at J, with 14 bases in the middle. The germline V gene has CDR1 MNHEY and CDR2 SVGAGI. The CDR3 sequence is CASTNTGYGYTF. The CDR3 DNA sequence: TGTGCCAGCACCAACACGGGGTACGGCTACACCTTC.

The chain recombines TRBV28 with TRBJ2-1; 10 bases match TRBD2. The CDR3 runs to 15 residues. CDR1 MDHEN and CDR2 SYDVKM come from the germline V gene. J was trimmed by 7 bases and V by 7 bases; bases with no gene match: 10. CDR3 amino acids: CASIRASGRRNEQFF. Here the CDR3 DNA reads TGTGCCAGCATCCGGGCTAGCGGGAGAAGGAATGAGCAGTTCTTC.

The chain is built from TRBV18 and TRBJ2-5, with D possibly matching TRBD1 (5 bases). The germline V gene has CDR1 KGHSH and CDR2 LQKENI. The CDR3 is 14 residues long. V was pared by 2 bases and J by 3 bases, with 10 bases between. The CDR3 is CASSPRQTEETQYF. DNA for the CDR3: TGTGCCAGCTCACCAAGACAGACGGAAGAGACCCAGTACTTC.

This chain joins TRBV28 and TRBJ2-7, with 8 positions matching TRBD1. This CDR3 region has 14 residues. Losses at the gene ends were 5 bases for V and 3 bases for J; bases not matched to a gene: 6. Germline V lookup: CDR1 MDHEN, CDR2 SYDVKM. The CDR3 sequence: CASSPAGQVYEQYF. The CDR3 nucleotides read TGTGCCAGCAGTCCCGCGGGACAGGTCTACGAGCAGTACTTC.

V is TRBV27 and J is TRBJ1-6; D is possibly TRBD1 (5 bases). V lost 4 bases and J lost 2, with 18 bases in between. The CDR3 totals 18 residues. Germline-derived CDR1 and CDR2 are MNHEY and SMNVEV (reference sequence). CDR3 sequence (DNA): TGTGCCAGCAGTTCGCGAGTCGGAGGGGACGCCTATAATTCACCCCTCCACTTT. It codes for CASSSRVGGDAYNSPLHF.

This clone showed up just once. This chain joins TRBV28 and TRBJ1-2; 7 bases align to TRBD1. J gave up 2 bases and V 5 bases, and 2 bases lay outside the gene matches. Germline V gives CDR1 MDHEN, CDR2 SYDVKM. CDR3 size: 13 residues. CDR3 DNA sequence: TGTGCCAGCAGTCGACAGGGCAACTATGGCTACACCTTC. This translates into CASSRQGNYGYTF.